This T cell receptor beta chain was recovered during a study of blood T cell repertoires in COVID-19. For the study at large: Sources were T cells, B-cell-depleted T cells, or PBMCs; the material itself was cDNA or gDNA.

Original methodology: Reference gene primer amplification yielded estimated nucleated cell counts. Assay: immunoSEQ multiplex PCR; the TCRdb copy retains only in-frame clones and omits some. V, J and clone size are taken as reported in that table, and D and trimming were inferred from the DNA itself. Among some 150,000 clones listed, under 90% were seen once. CDR1 is MNHNY, CDR2 SVGAGI, per germline (reference sequence). J was trimmed by 6 bases and V by 2 bases; bases with no gene match: 7. CDR3 length equals 16 residues. The receptor comes from a man between 60 and 75 years old with acute or convalescent COVID-19. This chain connects TRBV6-6 to TRBJ1-4, with 9 bases identical to TRBD1. The sample comprised peripheral blood. The CDR3 here is CASSYPVGTGYEKLFF. The CDR3 region has the DNA TGTGCCAGCAGTTACCCTGTCGGGACAGGGTATGAAAAACTGTTTTTT.